This entry lists 32 T cell receptor beta chains sequenced from one sample in a study of blood T cell repertoires in COVID-19. Produced via immunoSEQ multiplex PCR; TCRdb's table is partial and in-frame only. Of under 200,000 clones listed, 82% are singletons. The specimen sequenced was PBMCs or T cells enriched from blood (not recorded which). These receptors were taken from a man aged 55 to 70 who had recovered from COVID-19.

The chain couples TRBV29-1 to TRBJ2-1, with D possibly being TRBD2 (5 bases). V was trimmed by 8 bases and J by 0 bases, leaving 29 bases between them. The germline V gene has CDR1 SQVTM and CDR2 ANQGSEA. The CDR3 totals 19 residues. In DNA form, the CDR3 reads TGCAGCACCCCCCCGCCGGGGAACTATGCTTCGAGCTCCTACAATGAGCAGTTCTTC. Its translation is CSTPPPGNYASSSYNEQFF.

The rearrangement links TRBV28 to TRBJ1-2, with 7 bases fitting TRBD1. The CDR3 sequence is 15 residues long. V lost 3 bases, J lost 5 bases, and 9 bases stayed unmatched. CDR1 is MDHEN, CDR2 SYDVKM, per germline. CDR3 nucleotide sequence: TGTGCCAGCAGTTTGCCCGGGACAGACGTTTATGGCTACACCTTC. Protein sequence: CASSLPGTDVYGYTF.

The chain uses TRBV4-2 and TRBJ2-2; possibly TRBD2 for D (5 bases). Germline lookup yields CDR1 LGHNA and CDR2 YNFKEQ. V lost 1 base and J 0 bases, leaving 9 bases between the germline ends. CDR3 size: 16 residues. The CDR3 DNA follows: TGTGCCAGCAGCCAAGTCGAGGGAACGAACACCGGGGAGCTGTTTTTT. Its protein product is CASSQVEGTNTGELFF.

The chain employs TRBV5-4 and TRBJ2-2; 7 bases fit TRBD2. The ends lost 2 bases at V and 6 bases at J; junction bases unmatched: 1. There are 13 residues in the CDR3. The germline V gene encodes CDR1 SGHNT and CDR2 YYREEE (reference sequence). This CDR3 is CASSFGGAGELFF. CDR3 in DNA: TGTGCCAGCAGCTTTGGGGGGGCCGGGGAGCTGTTTTTT. Filled out from reference TRBV5-4 and TRBJ2-2, the complete variable domain reads ETGVTQSPTHLIKTRGQQVTLRCSSQSGHNTVSWYQQALGQGPQFIFQYYREEENGRGNFPPRFSGLQFPNYSSELNVNALELDDSALYLCASSFGGAGELFFGEGSRLTVL.

The CDR3 DNA reads as TGTGCCAGCAGCTCAAGGACTTCTAACTATGGCTACACCTTC. This sequence encodes CASSSRTSNYGYTF. This chain connects TRBV28 to TRBJ1-2; D gene unclear. The V end was cut by 6 bases, the J end by 0 bases, with 11 bases between. Germline V gene sequence: CDR1 MDHEN, CDR2 SYDVKM. The CDR3 has 14 residues.

Here the CDR3 reads CASSFQGVTGGRADTQYF. The CDR3 DNA is TGTGCCAGCAGCTTCCAGGGAGTTACAGGGGGTAGGGCAGATACGCAGTATTTT. The rearrangement uses TRBV7-2 and TRBJ2-3; TRBD1 matches 8 bases. With V trimmed by 3 bases and J by 4 bases, 15 bases remained unmatched. CDR3 length: 18 residues. The germline V gene encodes CDR1 SGHTA and CDR2 FQGNSA.

This clone was counted once. The V and J genes are TRBV5-1 and TRBJ1-2; no reliable D call. V was clipped by 3 bases and J by 3 bases, with 9 bases between them. This CDR3 is 13 amino acids long. Germline lookup yields CDR1 SGHRS and CDR2 YFSETQ. For the CDR3, the DNA is TGCGCCAGCAGCTCCTACCGGGACTATGGCTACACCTTC. Protein: CASSSYRDYGYTF.

This clone has more than one count but fewer than ten. J is TRBJ2-1 and V is TRBV14; 8 bases are shared with TRBD2. Germline V CDR1 and CDR2: SGHDN, FVKESK. The CDR3 has 17 amino acids. V gave up 0 bases and J gave up 7 bases; unmatched junction bases: 11. Here the CDR3 reads CASSQEWGTSRGNEQFF. CDR3 coding DNA: TGTGCCAGCAGCCAAGAGTGGGGGACTAGTCGGGGGAATGAGCAGTTCTTC.

V gene TRBV4-1 combines with J gene TRBJ2-5, with a tentative D call TRBD1 (5 bases). The CDR3 has 16 residues. The V end lost 0 bases, the J end lost 3 bases, and 14 bases lay between the germline ends. Germline V lookup: CDR1 MGHRA, CDR2 YSYEKL. The CDR3 here is CASSQDRGAVEETQYF. CDR3 nucleotide sequence: TGCGCCAGCAGCCAAGATCGTGGGGCGGTAGAAGAGACCCAGTACTTC.

CDR3 DNA: TGTGCCAGCAGTCGATTACCCGGGACTAGCGCCTACGAGCAGTACTTC. Translation: CASSRLPGTSAYEQYF. The J gene is TRBJ2-7, the V gene TRBV28, with 10 nucleotides matching TRBD2. Trimming at V came to 5 bases and at J to 2 bases, leaving 9 bases not matched to a gene. CDR3 length: 16 amino acids. CDR1 is MDHEN and CDR2 is SYDVKM in the germline V gene. Supplemented by reference TRBV28 and TRBJ2-7, the full variable domain reads DVKVTQSSRYLVKRTGEKVFLECVQDMDHENMFWYRQDPGLGLRLIYFSYDVKMKEKGDIPEGYSVSREKKERFSLILESASTNQTSMYLCASSRLPGTSAYEQYFGPGTRLTVT.

This chain connects TRBV10-3 to TRBJ2-1; possibly TRBD1 for D (6 bases). CDR1 and CDR2 (germline): ENHRY, SYGVKD. The CDR3 is 12 residues long. The V and J ends lost 7 bases and 8 bases respectively, with 12 bases between them. CDR3 region: CAITGDTDEQFF. The CDR3 DNA reads TGTGCCATCACCGGGGACACCGATGAGCAGTTCTTC.

The chain combines TRBV19 with TRBJ2-4; no definite D call. The V gene lost 4 bases and the J gene lost 8 bases, with 6 bases spanning the gap. This CDR3 has 11 amino acids. Germline CDR1 is LNHDA and CDR2 is SQIVND (reference sequence). CDR3 sequence reads: CASSTRDIQYF. Written as DNA, the CDR3 is TGTGCCAGTAGTACCCGGGACATTCAGTACTTC.

The chain is built from TRBV27 and TRBJ2-7; D call uncertain. Trimming removed 6 bases from V and 1 base from J, with 7 bases in between. This CDR3 is 12 amino acids long. Germline CDR1 and CDR2: MNHEY and SMNVEV (reference sequence). DNA for the CDR3: TGTGCCAGCAGCTGGGCTTCCTACGAGCAGTACTTC. Translating gives CASSWASYEQYF.

The chain links TRBV5-4 to TRBJ1-1, with a tentative D call TRBD1 (6 bases). The CDR3 consists of 15 residues. The germline CDR1 and CDR2 sequences are SGHNT and YYREEE (reference sequence). Trimming left V 4 bases short and J 0 bases short, with 13 bases between. The CDR3 DNA reads TGTGCCAGCAGCACCCGGACAGTTCTGAACACTGAAGCTTTCTTT. Translating gives CASSTRTVLNTEAFF.

The rearrangement uses TRBV30 and TRBJ1-2, with a weak D call TRBD1 (6 bases). Trimming pared 2 bases from V and 5 bases from J, leaving 12 bases between. The length of the CDR3 is 13 residues. The germline gives CDR1 GTSNPN, CDR2 SVGIG (reference sequence). CDR3 protein: CAWSFPTGYGYTF. The CDR3 DNA reads TGTGCCTGGAGTTTTCCGACAGGATATGGCTACACCTTC.

The V call is TRBV9, the J call TRBJ2-1; possibly TRBD2 for D (5 bases). The V end was cut by 0 bases, the J end by 0 bases, with 19 bases between. The germline gives CDR1 SGDLS, CDR2 YYNGEE. The CDR3 runs to 19 residues. The CDR3 loop is CASSVGILEPGSSYNEQFF. CDR3 sequence (DNA): TGTGCCAGCAGCGTAGGAATTTTGGAACCGGGGAGCTCCTACAATGAGCAGTTCTTC.

This clone rates as medium-sized. V and J are TRBV7-2 and TRBJ1-4; 8 bases line up with TRBD1. Per the germline V gene, CDR1 is SGHTA and CDR2 is FQGNSA. The CDR3 runs 14 residues. V dropped 5 bases and J dropped 8; count of bases not matched to a gene: 7. The CDR3 reads CASSQDRAGEKLFF. CDR3 DNA sequence: TGTGCCAGCAGCCAGGACAGGGCTGGCGAAAAACTGTTTTTT.

This chain joins TRBV19 and TRBJ1-1; D is unclear. The germline V and J ends were trimmed by 9 bases and 5 bases, with 13 bases remaining between them. CDR3 length: 12 amino acids. Germline values: CDR1 LNHDA, CDR2 SQIVND (reference sequence). The CDR3 reads CASADRRTEAFF. CDR3 DNA sequence: TGTGCCAGCGCCGATCGGAGGACTGAAGCTTTCTTT.

This chain connects TRBV19 to TRBJ2-3; maybe TRBD2 (5 bases). CDR3 length: 16 amino acids. Germline loops: CDR1 LNHDA, CDR2 SQIVND (reference sequence). V was cut by 6 bases and J by 2 bases, with 18 bases left in between. This CDR3 is CASSPGERLNTDTQYF. In DNA form, the CDR3 reads TGTGCCAGTAGCCCCGGGGAGCGCCTAAACACAGATACGCAGTATTTT.

The chain uses TRBV3-1 (or the pseudogene TRBV3-2) and TRBJ1-3, with TRBD1 as a possible D gene (5 bases). V gave up 1 base and J gave up 6 bases, with 10 bases separating them. CDR3 length: 14 residues. Germline CDR1 is LGHDT and CDR2 is YNNKEL (reference sequence). CDR3 coding DNA: TGTGCCAGCAGCCAAGGGGGCAGGGTAAACACCATATATTTT. Its translation: CASSQGGRVNTIYF.

The CDR3 nucleotides are TGTGCCAGCAGCTCAAATCGGGGAAGCGCTGAAGCTTTCTTT. As protein: CASSSNRGSAEAFF. V gene TRBV11-3 combines with J gene TRBJ1-1; D call uncertain. Germline assignment: CDR1 SGHNT and CDR2 YENEEA. The CDR3 contains 14 residues. Trimming removed 4 bases from V and 6 bases from J, with 15 bases in between.

CDR3: CASSFSSADTDTQYF. CDR3 nucleotide sequence: TGTGCCAGCAGCTTTTCTAGCGCCGACACAGATACGCAGTATTTT. The rearrangement links TRBV7-2 to TRBJ2-3; the D gene is possibly TRBD2 (6 bases). Germline CDR1 reads SGHTA; CDR2 reads FQGNSA. V shed 3 bases and J shed 2 bases, with 12 bases lying between them. The CDR3 sequence is 15 residues long.

The chain couples TRBV5-1 to TRBJ2-7; 10 nucleotides agree with TRBD1. CDR3 size: 15 residues. V gave up 3 bases and J gave up 5 bases; unmatched junction bases: 8. CDR1 is SGHRS, CDR2 YFSETQ, per germline. The CDR3 spells CASSSTGQGVHEQYF. CDR3 nucleotides: TGCGCCAGCAGCTCAACCGGACAGGGGGTCCACGAGCAGTACTTC.

The chain carries TRBV7-2 and TRBJ2-5; D is uncertain. Per germline, CDR1 SGHTA and CDR2 FQGNSA. The CDR3 has 12 residues. V was trimmed by 5 bases and J by 0 bases, leaving 4 bases between them. CDR3 bases: TGTGCCAGCAGCATAAACCAAGAGACCCAGTACTTC. It specifies CASSINQETQYF.

CDR3 residues: CASSPTPDSGPPSYF. CDR3 coding DNA: TGTGCCAGCAGCCCCACCCCGGACTCAGGACCCCCATCGTACTTC. The V gene is TRBV7-9, the J gene TRBJ2-7, with D possibly matching TRBD2 (5 bases). This CDR3 is 15 amino acids long. V was pared by 5 bases and J by 12 bases, with 26 bases between. The V gene's germline CDR1 is SEHNR and CDR2 FQNEAQ (reference sequence). Using reference TRBV7-9 and TRBJ2-7 for the parts outside the CDR3, the full variable domain is DTGVSQNPRHKITKRGQNVTFRCDPISEHNRLYWYRQTLGQGPEFLTYFQNEAQLEKSRLLSDRFSAERPKGSFSTLEIQRTEQGDSAMYLCASSPTPDSGPPSYFGPGTRLTVT.

The rearrangement uses TRBV7-2 and TRBJ1-1, with TRBD1 identical over 7 bases. CDR3 length equals 13 residues. V dropped 4 bases and J dropped 6; count of bases not matched to a gene: 5. Germline CDR1 SGHTA, CDR2 FQGNSA. In DNA form, the CDR3 reads TGTGCCAGCAGCTCGACAGGGCTCGCTGAAGCTTTCTTT. This gives the protein CASSSTGLAEAFF.

This clone was observed once. This rearrangement joins TRBV11-2 to TRBJ1-5; TRBD1 agrees at 8 bases. The length of the CDR3 is 15 residues. Germline assignment: CDR1 SGHAT and CDR2 FQNNGV. Unmatched junction bases numbered 7, after V lost 3 bases and J lost 6 bases. This CDR3 reads CASSLGDRQGQPQHF. Written as DNA, the CDR3 is TGTGCCAGCAGCTTGGGGGACAGGCAGGGTCAGCCCCAGCATTTT. The entire variable domain, with the rest obtained from reference TRBV11-2 and TRBJ1-5, is as follows: EAGVAQSPRYKIIEKRQSVAFWCNPISGHATLYWYQQILGQGPKLLIQFQNNGVVDDSQLPKDRFSAERLKGVDSTLKIQPAKLEDSAVYLCASSLGDRQGQPQHFGDGTRLSIL.

J is TRBJ1-5 and V is TRBV19, with D maybe TRBD1 (6 bases). The CDR3 is 15 amino acids. Germline V CDR1 and CDR2: LNHDA, SQIVND (reference sequence). Trimming shortened V by 3 bases and J by 0 bases, and 9 bases separated the two germline ends. Here the CDR3 DNA reads TGTGCCAGTAGTATCGAGGGGGTTAGCAATCAGCCCCAGCATTTT. This sequence encodes CASSIEGVSNQPQHF.

The chain is built from TRBV5-1 and TRBJ2-3; D remains unclear. V was clipped by 3 bases and J by 6 bases, with 8 bases between them. From germline, CDR1 is SGHRS and CDR2 YFSETQ. The CDR3 spans 12 residues. The CDR3 DNA sequence: TGCGCCAGCAGCTATCCTGAGGATACGCAGTATTTT. Residues: CASSYPEDTQYF. The whole variable domain, remainder taken from reference TRBV5-1 and TRBJ2-3, is KAGVTQTPRYLIKTRGQQVTLSCSPISGHRSVSWYQQTPGQGLQFLFEYFSETQRNKGNFPGRFSGRQFSNSRSEMNVSTLELGDSALYLCASSYPEDTQYFGPGTRLTVL.

The chain links TRBV11-3 to TRBJ2-1, with TRBD2 identical over 11 bases. CDR1 and CDR2 from the germline V gene are SGHNT and YENEEA. Trimming at V came to 3 bases and at J to 4 bases, leaving 2 bases not matched to a gene. The CDR3 has 15 residues. CDR3 nucleotides: TGTGCCAGCAGCTTCAGGACTAGCGGGTACAATGAGCAGTTCTTC. Its protein product is CASSFRTSGYNEQFF. The complete variable domain, with remaining parts taken from reference TRBV11-3 and TRBJ2-1, reads EAGVVQSPRYKIIEKKQPVAFWCNPISGHNTLYWYLQNLGQGPELLIRYENEEAVDDSQLPKDRFSAERLKGVDSTLKIQPAELGDSAVYLCASSFRTSGYNEQFFGPGTRLTVL.

For this clone: One junction end does not reproduce the germline sequence, and a read error may be involved. V is TRBV7-9 and J is TRBJ1-4, with TRBD1 as a possible D gene (6 bases). The CDR3 loop spans 15 amino acids. The germline V gene has CDR1 SEHNR and CDR2 FQNEAQ (reference sequence). The CDR3 here is CASTLGGQSNEKLFF. CDR3 bases: TGTGCCAGCACCTTAGGAGGACAGAGTAATGAAAAACTGTTTTTT.

The V and J genes are TRBV7-3 and TRBJ1-5, with a possible D match to TRBD1 (5 bases). The V and J ends lost 4 bases and 7 bases respectively, with 17 bases between them. This CDR3 region has 15 residues. Per the germline V gene, CDR1 is SGHTA and CDR2 is FQGTGA. The CDR3 loop is CASSSIRHRGQPQHF. The CDR3 nucleotides read TGTGCCAGCAGCTCAATTCGACACCGGGGGCAGCCCCAGCATTTT.